This record covers a single T cell receptor beta chain. The assay was immunoSEQ multiplex PCR, and TCRdb's table has in-frame clones only and misses some. The sample gives tens of thousands of clones, 85% to 90% of which show up once; 8.5% is in the top ten. The CDR3 length is 17 residues. The ends lost 5 bases at V and 5 bases at J; junction bases unmatched: 10. Per germline, CDR1 SNHLY and CDR2 FYNNEI. The record originates from a study of blood T cell repertoires in COVID-19. This chain connects TRBV2 to TRBJ2-1; 12 nucleotides agree with TRBD2. This TCR was recovered from a man aged 60-69 years with active COVID-19. The sample taken for sequencing was peripheral blood. CDR3 amino acids: CASSRKLLAGGNNEQFF. CDR3 nucleotides: TGTGCCAGCAGTCGTAAACTACTAGCGGGAGGCAACAATGAGCAGTTCTTC.